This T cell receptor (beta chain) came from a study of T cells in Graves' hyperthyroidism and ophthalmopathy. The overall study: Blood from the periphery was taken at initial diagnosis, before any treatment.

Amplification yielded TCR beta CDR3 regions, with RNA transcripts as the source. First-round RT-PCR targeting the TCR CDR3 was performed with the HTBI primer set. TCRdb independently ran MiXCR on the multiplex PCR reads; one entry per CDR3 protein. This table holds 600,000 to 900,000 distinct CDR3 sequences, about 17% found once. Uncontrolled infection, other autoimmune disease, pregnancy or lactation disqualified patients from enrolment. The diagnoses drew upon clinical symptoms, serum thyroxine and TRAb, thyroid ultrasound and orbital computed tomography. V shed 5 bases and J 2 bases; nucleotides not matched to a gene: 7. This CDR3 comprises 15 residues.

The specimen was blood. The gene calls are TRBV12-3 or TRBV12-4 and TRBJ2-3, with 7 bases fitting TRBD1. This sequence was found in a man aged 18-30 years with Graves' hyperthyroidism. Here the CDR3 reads CASSPLTGLTDTQYF. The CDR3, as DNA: TGTGCCAGCAGTCCCCTGACAGGGCTCACAGATACGCAGTATTTT.